The T cell receptor (beta chain) under discussion was sequenced for a study of a mutant IDH1 vaccine in newly diagnosed glioma. CDR1 is SEHNR and CDR2 is FQNEAQ in the germline V gene (reference sequence). The CDR3 length is 13 residues. V lost 3 bases and J lost 5, with 8 bases in between. Clones were read by immunoSEQ multiplex PCR, and TCRdb kept only the in-frame ones, dropping some. The repertoire holds fewer than 60,000 clones, with about 61% as singletons. Of note for this clone: Its antigen is undetermined.

Sample time point: week 47, end of study. Topical imiquimod accompanied each vaccine dose, which consisted of 300 ug of mutant IDH1 20-mer peptide. The sample consisted of peripheral blood mononuclear cells (PBMCs), taken from a glioma patient whose treatment included an IDH1 peptide vaccine. This TCR was recovered from a man in his forties with glioma. Some clones in this sample may be carry-over from other donors' samples. The rearrangement joins TRBV7-9 to TRBJ2-1, with D hard to call. The CDR3 here is CASSFQDNNEQFF. The DNA of the CDR3 is TGTGCCAGCAGCTTCCAGGATAACAATGAGCAGTTCTTC.